This T cell receptor beta chain was found in a study of cytomegalovirus exposure and HLA in healthy donors. The overall study: For the approximately 430 genotyped donors, approximately 82% fell within the Caucasian-associated ancestry cluster. Findings and caveats of the study: Another analysis was done later, and it associated more than 15,000 TCR beta sequences with HLA alleles at 0.05 false discovery rate. Indistinguishable V segments, including TRBV6-2 and TRBV6-3, were excluded.

Trimming took off 4 bases at V and 8 bases at J, with 14 bases between the two ends. CDR1 is SQVTM and CDR2 is ANQGSEA in the germline V gene. This CDR3 contains 12 residues. Details on this clone: The target antigen is unknown.

Both 60 Vbeta primers and 13 Jbeta primers went into the PCR. Sequencing used immunoSEQ multiplex PCR; TCRdb keeps in-frame clones, though not all of them. The sample carries around 110,000 clones, approximately 70% recorded once. The clonotype comes from a woman in her 30s in good health and CMV-seronegative. Material for sequencing was PBMCs. The chain couples TRBV29-1 to TRBJ1-1; no clear D gene. CDR3 sequence reads: CSVVRESREAFF. CDR3 nucleotides: TGCAGCGTTGTCCGGGAGAGCCGAGAAGCTTTCTTT.